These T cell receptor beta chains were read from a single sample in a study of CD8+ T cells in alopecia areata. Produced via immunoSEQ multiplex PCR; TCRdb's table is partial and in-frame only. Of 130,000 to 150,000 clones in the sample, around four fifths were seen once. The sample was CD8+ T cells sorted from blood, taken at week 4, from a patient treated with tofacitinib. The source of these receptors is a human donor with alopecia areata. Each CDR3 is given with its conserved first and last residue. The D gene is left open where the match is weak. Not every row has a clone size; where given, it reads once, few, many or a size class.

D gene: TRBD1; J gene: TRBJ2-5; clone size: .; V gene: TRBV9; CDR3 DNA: TGTGCCAGCAGCGGGACAGGGTTGGGCGAGACCCAGTACTTC; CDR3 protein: CASSGTGLGETQYF
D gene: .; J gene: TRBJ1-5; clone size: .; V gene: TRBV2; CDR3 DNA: TGTGCCAGCAGTGAGGAAGGGGCGAGCAATCAGCCCCAGCATTTT; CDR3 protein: CASSEEGASNQPQHF
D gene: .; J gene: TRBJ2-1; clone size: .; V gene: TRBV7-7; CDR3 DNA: TGTGCTAGCAGTTACGCGGTTGGAGATGAGCAGTTCTTC; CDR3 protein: CASSYAVGDEQFF
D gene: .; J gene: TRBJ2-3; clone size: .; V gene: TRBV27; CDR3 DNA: TGTGCCAGCAGTCCCCTCACAGGCGGTATGGCAGATACGCAGTATTTT; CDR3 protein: CASSPLTGGMADTQYF
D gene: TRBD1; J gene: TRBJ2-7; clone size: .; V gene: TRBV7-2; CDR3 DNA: TGTGCCAGCAGCTGGGGACAGGGAGATGAGCAGTACTTC; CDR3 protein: CASSWGQGDEQYF
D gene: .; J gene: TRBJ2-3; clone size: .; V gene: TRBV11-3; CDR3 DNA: TGTGCCAGCAGTTCGGCCAGCGAGGTAGATACGCAGTATTTT; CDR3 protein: CASSSASEVDTQYF
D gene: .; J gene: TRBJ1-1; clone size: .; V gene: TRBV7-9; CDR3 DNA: TGTGCCAGCAGCTCAACCGCCGCCGATGAAGCTTTCTTT; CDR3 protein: CASSSTAADEAFF
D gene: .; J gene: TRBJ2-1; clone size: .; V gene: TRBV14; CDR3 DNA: TGTGCCAGCAGCCGTGAGGAGATCTACAATGAGCAGTTCTTC; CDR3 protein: CASSREEIYNEQFF
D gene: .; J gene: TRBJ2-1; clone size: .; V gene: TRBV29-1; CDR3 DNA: TGCAGCGTTGAGAAGGGGGCCTACAATGAGCAGTTCTTC; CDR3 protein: CSVEKGAYNEQFF
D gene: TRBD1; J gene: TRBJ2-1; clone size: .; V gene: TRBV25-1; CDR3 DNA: TGTGCCGTAGGAGACAGGGGCCTAGGGAGCTCCTACAATGAGCAGTTCTTC; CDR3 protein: CAVGDRGLGSSYNEQFF
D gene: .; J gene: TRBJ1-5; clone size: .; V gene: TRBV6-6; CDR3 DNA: TGTGCCAGCAGTTATTCAGGGGGCAATCAGCCCCAGCATTTT; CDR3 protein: CASSYSGGNQPQHF
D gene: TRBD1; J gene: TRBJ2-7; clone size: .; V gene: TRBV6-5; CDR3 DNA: TGTGCCAGCAGGGACCGGACAGGGCACTACGAGCAGTACTTC; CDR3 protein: CASRDRTGHYEQYF
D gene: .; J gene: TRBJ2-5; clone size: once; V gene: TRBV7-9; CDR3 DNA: TGTGCCAGCAGCCTACAGACGGGGTTCGTAGAGACCCAGTACTTC; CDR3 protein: CASSLQTGFVETQYF
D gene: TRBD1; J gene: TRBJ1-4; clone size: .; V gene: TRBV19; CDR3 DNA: TGTGCCAGCAGACAGGGGAGGAACGAAAAACTGTTTTTT; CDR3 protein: CASRQGRNEKLFF
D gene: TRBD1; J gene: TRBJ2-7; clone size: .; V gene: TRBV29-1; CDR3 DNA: TGCAGCGTTGAGGGACAGGGGGCCTCCTACGAGCAGTACTTC; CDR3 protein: CSVEGQGASYEQYF
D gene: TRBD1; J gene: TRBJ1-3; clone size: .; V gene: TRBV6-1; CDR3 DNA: TGTGCCAGCAGAGAGGGACAGTACTCTGGAAACACCATATATTTT; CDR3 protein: CASREGQYSGNTIYF